This TCR beta chain is from a study of T cells after yellow fever vaccination. Study findings and constraints: Most primary-vaccination clones reappeared after the booster (about 96% CD4, roughly 88% CD8). A small share of clonotypes appeared in both CD4 and CD8 compartments. Researchers report a weaker secondary response that nonetheless peaked faster, day 5 versus 15.

CDR1 and CDR2 (germline): KGHSH, LQKENI. The CDR3 runs to 15 residues. Trimming took 5 bases from V and 7 from J; bases not matched to a gene: 11. A remark on this clonotype: Antigen specificity is unknown.

TCRdb independently ran MiXCR on the 5' RACE reads; one entry per CDR3 protein. The sample yields about 340,000 distinct CDR3 sequences, 9.5% to 15% seen once. This chain uses TRBV18 with TRBJ1-5, with 7 nucleotides matching TRBD1. Sequences were derived from CD4+ T cells sorted from PBMCs, sampled 15 days after the yellow fever booster vaccination. The TCR sequence derives from a young man who received the YFV17D yellow fever vaccine. The CDR3 protein is CASSTGQEGYQPQHF. Written as DNA, the CDR3 is TGTGCCAGCTCAACCGGACAGGAGGGGTACCAGCCCCAGCATTTT.